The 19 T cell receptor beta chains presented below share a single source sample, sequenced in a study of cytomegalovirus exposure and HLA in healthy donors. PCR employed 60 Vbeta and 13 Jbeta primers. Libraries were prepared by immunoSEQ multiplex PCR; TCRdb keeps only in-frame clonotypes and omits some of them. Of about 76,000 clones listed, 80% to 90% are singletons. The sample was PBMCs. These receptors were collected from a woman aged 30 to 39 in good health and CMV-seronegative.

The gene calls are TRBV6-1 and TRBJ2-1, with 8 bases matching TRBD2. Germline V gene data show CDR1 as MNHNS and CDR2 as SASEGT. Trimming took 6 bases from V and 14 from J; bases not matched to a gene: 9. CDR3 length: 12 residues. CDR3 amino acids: CASSDRSGSKFF. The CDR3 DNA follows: TGTGCCAGCAGCGACAGAAGCGGGAGTAAGTTCTTC.

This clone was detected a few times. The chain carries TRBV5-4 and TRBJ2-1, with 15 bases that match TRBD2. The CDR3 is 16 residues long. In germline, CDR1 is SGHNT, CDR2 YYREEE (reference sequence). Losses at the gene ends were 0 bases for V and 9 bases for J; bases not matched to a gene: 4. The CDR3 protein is CASSLGGLAGGAEQFF. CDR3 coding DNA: TGTGCCAGCAGCTTGGGGGGACTAGCGGGAGGAGCTGAGCAGTTCTTC.

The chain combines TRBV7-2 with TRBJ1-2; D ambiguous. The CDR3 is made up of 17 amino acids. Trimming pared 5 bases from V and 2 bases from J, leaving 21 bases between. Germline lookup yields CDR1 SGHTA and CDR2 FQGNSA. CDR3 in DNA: TGTGCCAGCAGCACCTCCGGGAACCTATATGGGAACTATGGCTACACCTTC. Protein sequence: CASSTSGNLYGNYGYTF.

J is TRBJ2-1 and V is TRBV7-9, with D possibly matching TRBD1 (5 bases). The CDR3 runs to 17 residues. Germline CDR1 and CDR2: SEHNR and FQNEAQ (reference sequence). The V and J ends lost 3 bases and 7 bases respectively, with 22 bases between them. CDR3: CASSLPTGRGWWNEQFF. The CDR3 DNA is TGTGCCAGCAGCTTGCCCACAGGTAGGGGCTGGTGGAATGAGCAGTTCTTC.

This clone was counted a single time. The CDR3 coding sequence is TGTGCCAGCAGCTCGAGGCAGACAGTTAATGAAAAACTGTTTTTT. It specifies CASSSRQTVNEKLFF. This chain joins TRBV7-8 and TRBJ1-4; tentatively, D is TRBD1 (5 bases). CDR1 SGHVS and CDR2 FQNEAQ come from the germline V gene. The CDR3 sequence is 15 residues long. V shed 4 bases and J shed 4 bases, with 13 bases lying between them.

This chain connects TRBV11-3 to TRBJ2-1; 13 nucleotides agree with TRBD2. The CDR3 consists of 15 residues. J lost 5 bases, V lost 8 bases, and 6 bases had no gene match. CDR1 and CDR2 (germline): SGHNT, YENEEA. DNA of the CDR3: TGTGCCAGCGGCCCGGGACTAGCGGGAAACAATGAGCAGTTCTTC. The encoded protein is CASGPGLAGNNEQFF. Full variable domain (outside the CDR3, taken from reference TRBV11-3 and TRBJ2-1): EAGVVQSPRYKIIEKKQPVAFWCNPISGHNTLYWYLQNLGQGPELLIRYENEEAVDDSQLPKDRFSAERLKGVDSTLKIQPAELGDSAVYLCASGPGLAGNNEQFFGPGTRLTVL.

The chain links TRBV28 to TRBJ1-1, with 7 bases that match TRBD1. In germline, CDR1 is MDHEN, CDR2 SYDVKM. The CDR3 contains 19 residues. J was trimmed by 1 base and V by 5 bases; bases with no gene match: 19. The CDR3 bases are TGTGCCAGCAGTCCCGTAAGTTTACGACAGGGTGGATGGAACACTGAAGCTTTCTTT. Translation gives CASSPVSLRQGGWNTEAFF.

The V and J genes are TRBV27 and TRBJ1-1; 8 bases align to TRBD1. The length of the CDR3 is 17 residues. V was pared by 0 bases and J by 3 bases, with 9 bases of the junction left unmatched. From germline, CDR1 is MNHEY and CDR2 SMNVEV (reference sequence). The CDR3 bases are TGTGCCAGCAGTTTATCGGGAGGACAGGGAGGGGACACTGAAGCTTTCTTT. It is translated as CASSLSGGQGGDTEAFF.

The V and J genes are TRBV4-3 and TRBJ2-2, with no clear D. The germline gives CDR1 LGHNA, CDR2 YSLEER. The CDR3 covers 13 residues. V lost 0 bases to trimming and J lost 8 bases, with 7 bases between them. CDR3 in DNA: TGCGCCAGCAGCCAAGATACCAGGGGGGAGCTGTTTTTT. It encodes CASSQDTRGELFF.

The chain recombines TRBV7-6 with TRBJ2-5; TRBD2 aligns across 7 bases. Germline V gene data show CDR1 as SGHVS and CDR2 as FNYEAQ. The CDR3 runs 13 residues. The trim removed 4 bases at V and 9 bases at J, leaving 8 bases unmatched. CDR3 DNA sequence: TGTGCCAGCAGCTCATTGGCGGGGGAGGCCCAGTACTTC. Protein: CASSSLAGEAQYF. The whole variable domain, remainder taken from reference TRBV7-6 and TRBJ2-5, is GAGVSQSPRYKVTKRGQDVALRCDPISGHVSLYWYRQALGQGPEFLTYFNYEAQQDKSGLPNDRFSAERPEGSISTLTIQRTEQRDSAMYRCASSSLAGEAQYFGPGTRLLVL.

The DNA for the CDR3 is TGTGCCAGCAGCCATACAGGGCCTCGGGGCACCGGGGAGCTGTTTTTT. This codes for CASSHTGPRGTGELFF. V usage is TRBV5-5 and J usage is TRBJ2-2; D is perhaps TRBD1 (6 bases). Germline lookup yields CDR1 SGHKS and CDR2 YYEKEE (reference sequence). V was cut by 4 bases and J by 4 bases, with 17 bases left in between. This CDR3 spans 16 amino acids.

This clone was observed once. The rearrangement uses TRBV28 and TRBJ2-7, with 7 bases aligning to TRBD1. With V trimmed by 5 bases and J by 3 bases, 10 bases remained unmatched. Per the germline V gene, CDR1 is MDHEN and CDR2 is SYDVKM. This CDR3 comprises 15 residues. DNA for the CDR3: TGTGCCAGCAGTCGTGCAGGGGGAGTGAGCTACGAGCAGTACTTC. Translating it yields CASSRAGGVSYEQYF.

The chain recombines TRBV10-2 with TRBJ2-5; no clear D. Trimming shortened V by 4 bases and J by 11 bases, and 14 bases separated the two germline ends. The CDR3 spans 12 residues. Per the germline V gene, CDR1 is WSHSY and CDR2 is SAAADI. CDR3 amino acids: CASSATPAEQYF. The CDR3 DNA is TGCGCCAGCAGTGCCACACCCGCGGAGCAGTACTTC.

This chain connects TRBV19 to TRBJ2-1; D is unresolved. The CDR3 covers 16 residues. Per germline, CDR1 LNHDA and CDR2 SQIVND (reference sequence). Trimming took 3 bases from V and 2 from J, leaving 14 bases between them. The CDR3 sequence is CASSIDAVNTYNEQFF. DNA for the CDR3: TGTGCCAGTAGTATCGACGCGGTTAATACCTACAATGAGCAGTTCTTC. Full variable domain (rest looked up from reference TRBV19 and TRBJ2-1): DGGITQSPKYLFRKEGQNVTLSCEQNLNHDAMYWYRQDPGQGLRLIYYSQIVNDFQKGDIAEGYSVSREKKESFPLTVTSAQKNPTAFYLCASSIDAVNTYNEQFFGPGTRLTVL.

This chain's CDR3 is CATSKGTASNQPQHF. In DNA form, the CDR3 reads TGTGCCACCAGCAAAGGGACAGCTAGCAATCAGCCCCAGCATTTT. The chain is built from TRBV15 and TRBJ1-5, with 7 nucleotides matching TRBD1. Germline V gene data show CDR1 as LNHNV and CDR2 as YYDKDF (reference sequence). The CDR3 has 15 residues. Trimming at V came to 4 bases and at J to 0 bases, leaving 3 bases not matched to a gene. The whole variable domain, remainder taken from reference TRBV15 and TRBJ1-5, is DAMVIQNPRYQVTQFGKPVTLSCSQTLNHNVMYWYQQKSSQAPKLLFHYYDKDFNNEADTPDNFQSRRPNTSFCFLDIRSPGLGDTAMYLCATSKGTASNQPQHFGDGTRLSIL.

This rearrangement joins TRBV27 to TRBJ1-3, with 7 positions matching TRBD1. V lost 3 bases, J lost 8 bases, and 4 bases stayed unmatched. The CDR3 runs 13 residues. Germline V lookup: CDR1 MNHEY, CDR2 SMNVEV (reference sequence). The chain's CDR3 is CASSLGRGDTIYF. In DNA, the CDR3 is TGTGCCAGCAGTTTGGGCAGGGGGGACACCATATATTTT.

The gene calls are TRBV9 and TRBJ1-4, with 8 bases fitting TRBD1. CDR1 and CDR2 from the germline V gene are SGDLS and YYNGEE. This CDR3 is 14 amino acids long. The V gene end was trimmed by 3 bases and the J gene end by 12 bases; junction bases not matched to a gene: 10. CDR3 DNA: TGTGCCAGCAGCGCGAGAGGACAGGGCGAGGAACTGTTTTTT. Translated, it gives CASSARGQGEELFF.

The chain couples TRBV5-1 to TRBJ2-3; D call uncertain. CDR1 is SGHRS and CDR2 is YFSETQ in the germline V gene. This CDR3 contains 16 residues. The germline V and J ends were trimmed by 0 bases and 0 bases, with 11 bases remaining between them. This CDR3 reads CASSLGSLASTDTQYF. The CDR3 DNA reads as TGCGCCAGCAGCTTGGGGTCCTTGGCTAGCACAGATACGCAGTATTTT.

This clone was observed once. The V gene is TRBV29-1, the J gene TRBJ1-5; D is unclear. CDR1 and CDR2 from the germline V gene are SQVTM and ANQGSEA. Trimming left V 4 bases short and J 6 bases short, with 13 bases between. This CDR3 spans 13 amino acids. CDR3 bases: TGCAGCGTTGTCCCGGGTGAGGGTCAGCCCCAGCATTTT. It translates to CSVVPGEGQPQHF.